Listed below are T cell receptor beta chains from one sample, sequenced in a study of response to subunit inactivated influenza vaccine. TCRdb re-analysed the RT-PCR reads in MiXCR, keeping a single row per CDR3 protein. The sample holds about 240,000 distinct CDR3 sequences, roughly an eighth seen once. The sequences come from non-naive T cells sorted from PBMCs, collected about 14 days before vaccination. These receptors were obtained from a man in his forties or fifties who received an inactivated influenza vaccine. The CDR3 runs from the conserved cysteine through the conserved F or W. Fields, in order: J gene, V gene, CDR3 protein.

>TRBJ1-2|TRBV10-3
CAISGGQQGWDYGYTF
>TRBJ2-5|TRBV11-2
CASNATGTGMETQYF
>TRBJ2-1|TRBV29-1
CSVRTSGRHEQFF
>TRBJ1-2|TRBV27
CASSLEGRGYNGYTF
>TRBJ2-2|TRBV19
CASSDRDRNTGELFF
>TRBJ2-2|TRBV4-3
CASSQGTDNTGELFF
>TRBJ2-1|TRBV7-9
CAVALAGLNEQFF
>TRBJ2-5|TRBV7-2
CASSLGTSGRRETQYF
>TRBJ2-1|TRBV20-1
CSARDDGRWYNEQFF
>TRBJ2-3|TRBV10-3
CAISESGLSTIPSTDTQYF
>TRBJ2-2|TRBV28
CASSFSGGASGELFF
>TRBJ1-4|TRBV27
CASSPRLAGTGVEKLFF
>TRBJ1-2|TRBV6-1
CASSNWENNYGYTF
>TRBJ2-1|TRBV6-2/TRBV6-3
CASKTLSSYNEQFF
>TRBJ2-7|TRBV12-3/TRBV12-4
CASSPYLSYEQYF
>TRBJ2-1|TRBV4-3
CASSQDAGRAYNEQFF
>TRBJ2-1|TRBV24-1
CATSESSGGVYNEQFF
>TRBJ1-5|TRBV20-1
CSANRGPSNQPQHF
>TRBJ2-7|TRBV5-1
CASSPWDRGPGEQYF
>TRBJ2-2|TRBV9
CASAQGVTGELFF
>TRBJ2-2|TRBV6-5
CASRQGAGELFF
>TRBJ1-5|TRBV3-1
CASSLGTGHTQPQHF
>TRBJ1-5|TRBV6-2/TRBV6-3
CASSPHDPSNQPQHF
>TRBJ2-1|TRBV10-3
CAISEPALEQFF
>TRBJ1-2|TRBV29-1
CSVDSGLVVFGYTF
>TRBJ2-1|TRBV20-1
CSGQGRYNEQFF
>TRBJ1-4|TRBV20-1
CSASRNEKLFF
>TRBJ2-1|TRBV6-2/TRBV6-3
CASSYPNRNNEQFF
>TRBJ2-7|TRBV2
CASSRQGAEEQYF
>TRBJ2-1|TRBV7-2
CASSLSAAPSSYNEQFF
>TRBJ2-5|TRBV20-1
CSARDLRLGLQETQYF
>TRBJ1-2|TRBV10-3
CAISADRGSYGYTF
>TRBJ2-1|TRBV24-1
CATSGISGRMDPNEQFF
>TRBJ1-1|TRBV5-1
CASSLLGRNTEAFF
>TRBJ2-3|TRBV20-1
CSAHSGQDTQYF
>TRBJ1-1|TRBV7-9
CASSPGQGPGGAFF